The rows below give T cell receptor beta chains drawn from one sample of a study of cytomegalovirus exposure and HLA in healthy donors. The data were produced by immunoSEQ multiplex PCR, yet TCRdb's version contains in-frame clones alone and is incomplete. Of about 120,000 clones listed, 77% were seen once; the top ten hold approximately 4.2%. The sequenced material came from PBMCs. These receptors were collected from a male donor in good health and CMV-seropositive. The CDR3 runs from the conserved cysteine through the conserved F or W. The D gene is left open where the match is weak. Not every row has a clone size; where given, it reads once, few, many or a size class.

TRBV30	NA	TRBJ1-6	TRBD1	TGTGCCTGGAGGGGGACAGTGGCTCCCCTCCACTTT	CAWRGTVAPLHF
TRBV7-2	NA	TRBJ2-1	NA	TGTGCCAGCAGCTTACCCCTTAATGAGCAGTTCTTC	CASSLPLNEQFF
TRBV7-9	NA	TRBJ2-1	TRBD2	TGTGCCAGCAGCGGGACTAGCGGGGGGTTCTACAATGAGCAGTTCTTC	CASSGTSGGFYNEQFF
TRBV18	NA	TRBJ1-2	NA	TGTGCCAGCTCACCTTACGGACAGAGCTATGGCTACACCTTC	CASSPYGQSYGYTF
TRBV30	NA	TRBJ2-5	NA	TGTGCCTGGACAGGGAATCCCCCAGGGTCAGGAGAGACCCAGTACTTC	CAWTGNPPGSGETQYF
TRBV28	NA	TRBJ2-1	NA	TGTGCCAGCAGTTTTGGCTCCAGCAATGAGCAGTTCTTC	CASSFGSSNEQFF
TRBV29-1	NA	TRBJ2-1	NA	TGCAGCGTTGTTGAGGGATTTGGTGAGCAGTTCTTC	CSVVEGFGEQFF
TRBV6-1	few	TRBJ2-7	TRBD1	TGTGCCAGCAGCCGGGACAGGGTAATTCCCGAGCAGTACTTC	CASSRDRVIPEQYF
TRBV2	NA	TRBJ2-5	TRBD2	TGTGCCAGCAATGGACTAGCGGGGGGTGCCCAGTACTTC	CASNGLAGGAQYF
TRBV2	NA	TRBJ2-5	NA	TGTGCCAGCGGTTTATACGGGAGCCAAGAGACCCAGTACTTC	CASGLYGSQETQYF
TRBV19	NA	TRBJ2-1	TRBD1	TGTGCCAGTAGTATTCAAGGACAGGGTTACGGTGAGCAGTTCTTC	CASSIQGQGYGEQFF
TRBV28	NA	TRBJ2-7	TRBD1	TGTGCCAGCAGTTTAGGGACAGTCGCGGACGAGCAGTACTTC	CASSLGTVADEQYF
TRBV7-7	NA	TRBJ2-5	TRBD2	TGTGCCAGCAGCTCTAGCGGGGGGGAGACCCAGTACTTC	CASSSSGGETQYF
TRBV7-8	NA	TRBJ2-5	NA	TGTGCCAGCAGCACGAGGGAGCGTGAGACCCAGTACTTC	CASSTRERETQYF
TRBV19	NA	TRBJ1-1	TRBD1	TGTGCCAGTAGTATCCCTGGACAGGGGGCGGAAGCTTTCTTT	CASSIPGQGAEAFF
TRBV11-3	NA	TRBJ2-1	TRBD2	TGTGCCAGCAGCTTAGGCTCTAGCGGCGATGAGCAGTTCTTC	CASSLGSSGDEQFF
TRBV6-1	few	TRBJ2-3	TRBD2	TGTGCCAGCAGTGAAGCCGGGGGAGGGAGCACAGATACGCAGTATTTT	CASSEAGGGSTDTQYF
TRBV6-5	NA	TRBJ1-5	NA	TGTGCCAGCAGTGACCGAGACGGGGAGCCCCAGCATTTT	CASSDRDGEPQHF
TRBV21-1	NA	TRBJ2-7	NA	TGTGCCAGCAAACAGGGGGCGAGCTCCTACGAGCAGTACTTC	CASKQGASSYEQYF
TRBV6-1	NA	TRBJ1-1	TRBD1	TGTGCCAGCAGGATGACAGGGAAGCCTGAAGCTTTCTTT	CASRMTGKPEAFF
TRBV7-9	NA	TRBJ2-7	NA	TGTTCCAGCAGATCAGGCCCCCACGAGCAGTACTTC	CSSRSGPHEQYF
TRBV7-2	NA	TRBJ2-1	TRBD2	TGTGCCAGCAGCCCCAGAGGACTAGCGGGATACAATGAGCAGTTCTTC	CASSPRGLAGYNEQFF
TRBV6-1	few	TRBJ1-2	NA	TGTGCCAGCAATCAAAACTATGGCTACACCTTC	CASNQNYGYTF
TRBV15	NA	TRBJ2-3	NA	TGTGCCACCAGCAGTCTCTCTGGGCTTAGCACAGATACGCAGTATTTT	CATSSLSGLSTDTQYF